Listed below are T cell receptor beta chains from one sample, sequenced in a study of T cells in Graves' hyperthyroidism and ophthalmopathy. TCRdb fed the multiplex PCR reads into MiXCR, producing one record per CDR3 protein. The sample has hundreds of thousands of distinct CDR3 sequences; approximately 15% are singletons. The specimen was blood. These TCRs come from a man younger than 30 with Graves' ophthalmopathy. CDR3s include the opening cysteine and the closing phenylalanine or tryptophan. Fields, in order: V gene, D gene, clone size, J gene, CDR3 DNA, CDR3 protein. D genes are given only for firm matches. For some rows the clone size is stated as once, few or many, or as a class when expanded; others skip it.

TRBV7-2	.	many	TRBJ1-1	TGTGCCAGCAGAGGCAGGGGTAAGACTGAAGCTTTCTTT	CASRGRGKTEAFF
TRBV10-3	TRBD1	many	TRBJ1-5	TGTGCCATCAGCCCTACGAGATTGACAGGGGACATCCAAACCAATCAGCCCCAGCATTTT	CAISPTRLTGDIQTNQPQHF
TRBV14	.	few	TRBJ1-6	TGTGCCAGCAGCCGTATCAATTCACCCCTCCACTTT	CASSRINSPLHF
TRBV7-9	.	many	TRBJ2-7	TGTGCCAGCAGCCTCAGACAGGACTCCTACGAGCAGTACTTC	CASSLRQDSYEQYF
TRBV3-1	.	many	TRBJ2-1	TGTGCCAGCAGCCATAATATCCTACCTAGGGACAATGAGCAGTTCTTC	CASSHNILPRDNEQFF
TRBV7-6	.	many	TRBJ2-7	TGTGCCAGCAGCTTATTCAGTCGTGAAGGGGAGAACGAGCAGTACTTC	CASSLFSREGENEQYF
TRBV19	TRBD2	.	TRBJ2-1	TGTGCCAGTAGTATATCTAGCGGGGGCTACAATGAGCAGTTCTTC	CASSISSGGYNEQFF
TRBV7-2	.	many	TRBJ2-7	TGTGCCAGCACCCAACCGGACGGCCCCCTGGGCTACGAGCAGTACTTC	CASTQPDGPLGYEQYF
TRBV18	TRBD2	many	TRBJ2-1	TGTGCCAGCTCCCCCGGGACTAGCGGGAGTTTCAATGAGCAGTTCTTC	CASSPGTSGSFNEQFF
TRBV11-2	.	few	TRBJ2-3	TGTGCCAGCAGCTTAGATTTGGGAGATACGCAGTATTTT	CASSLDLGDTQYF
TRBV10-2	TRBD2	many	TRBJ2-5	TGCGCCAGCAGTGAGGCGAGTCTAGCGGCCTGGGGCCAAGAGACCCAGTACTTC	CASSEASLAAWGQETQYF
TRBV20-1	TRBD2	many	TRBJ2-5	TGCAGTGCCCAGACTAGCGGGGGGGCAACCCTTCAGACCCAGTACTTC	CSAQTSGGATLQTQYF
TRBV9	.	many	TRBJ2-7	TGTGCCAGCAGCGTTCAGGCAAGCTCCTACGAGCAGTACTTC	CASSVQASSYEQYF
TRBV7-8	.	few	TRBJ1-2	TGTGCCAGCAGCAAACAGCTCTATGGCTACACCTTC	CASSKQLYGYTF
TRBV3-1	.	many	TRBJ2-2	TGTGCCAGCAGCCAAGGGACCAGGAACACCGGGGAGCTGTTTTTT	CASSQGTRNTGELFF
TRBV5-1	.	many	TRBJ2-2	TGCGCCAGCAGCTTGGCCACGAACACCGGGGAGCTGTTTTTT	CASSLATNTGELFF
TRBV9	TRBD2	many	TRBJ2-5	TGTGCCAGCAGCGTAGCGGGAGGAGAGGAGACCCAGTACTTC	CASSVAGGEETQYF
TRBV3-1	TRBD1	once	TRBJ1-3	TGTGCCAGCAGCCGTCCCGGGACAGGTTACTCTGGAAACGCCATATATTTT	CASSRPGTGYSGNAIYF
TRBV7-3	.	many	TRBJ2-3	TGTGCCAGCAGCTTAATGGCGGGACGCACAGATACGCAGTATTTT	CASSLMAGRTDTQYF
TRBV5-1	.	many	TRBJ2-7	TGCGCCAGCAGAAAGACGTTGGACGAGCAGTACTTC	CASRKTLDEQYF
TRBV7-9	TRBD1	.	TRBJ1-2	TGTGCCAGCAGCCTACGACAGGGGGCCTATGGCTACACCTTC	CASSLRQGAYGYTF
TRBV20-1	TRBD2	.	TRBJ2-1	TGCAGTGCTAACCGGTTGGCTAGCGGGAGCTCCTACAATGAGCAGTTCTTC	CSANRLASGSSYNEQFF
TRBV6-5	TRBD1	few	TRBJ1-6	TGTGCCAGCAGTTCCTCGGACAGGGGTAATTCACCCCTCCACTTT	CASSSSDRGNSPLHF
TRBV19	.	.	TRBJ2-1	TGTGCCAGTACAACGCAGGGTAATCCTGGCTATGAGCAGTTCTTC	CASTTQGNPGYEQFF
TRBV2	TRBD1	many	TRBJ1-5	TGTGCCAGCAGTCTTGCGGGACAGGGCCGCAATCAGCCCCAGCATTTT	CASSLAGQGRNQPQHF
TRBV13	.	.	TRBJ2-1	TGTGCCAGCAGAGACCTCAATGAGCAGTTCTTC	CASRDLNEQFF
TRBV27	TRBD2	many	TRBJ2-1	TGTGCCAGCAGTTTAACAGCGGGATGGTACAATGAGCAGTTCTTC	CASSLTAGWYNEQFF
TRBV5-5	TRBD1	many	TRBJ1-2	TGTGCCAGCAGCTTGATGGGGGGACAGGGTCCCCCAAACTATGGCTACACCTTC	CASSLMGGQGPPNYGYTF
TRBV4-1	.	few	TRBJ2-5	TGCGCCAGCAGCCAAGAGCCCCGACTAGTTGGCCAAGAGACCCAGTACTTC	CASSQEPRLVGQETQYF
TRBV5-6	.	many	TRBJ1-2	TGTGCCAGCAGCTACAGGGACGGGATCGTCTATGGCTACACCTTC	CASSYRDGIVYGYTF
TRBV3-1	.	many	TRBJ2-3	TGTGCCAGCAGCCCAGAGGCCGGAGATACGCAGTATTTT	CASSPEAGDTQYF
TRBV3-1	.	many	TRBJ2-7	TGTGCCAGCAGCCAAGGGACAGCCAGCTCCTACGAGCAGTACTTC	CASSQGTASSYEQYF
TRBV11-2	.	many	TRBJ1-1	TGTGCCAGCAGCCCACCGTTTATGGCCCTCACTGAAGCTTTCTTT	CASSPPFMALTEAFF
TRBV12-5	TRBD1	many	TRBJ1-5	TGTGCTAGTGGTTTGGTAACGGGACAGGGGGATCAGCCCCAGCATTTT	CASGLVTGQGDQPQHF
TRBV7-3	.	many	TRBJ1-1	TGTGCCAGCAGCTTATCGCCGGGGGTAGAAACTGAAGCTTTCTTT	CASSLSPGVETEAFF
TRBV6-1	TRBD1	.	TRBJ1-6	TGTGCCAGCAACCCAGGGGGGGGGAATTCACCCCTCCACTTT	CASNPGGGNSPLHF
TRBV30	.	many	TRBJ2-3	TGTGCCTGGAGTGTAATTGGGGCCACAGATACGCAGTATTTT	CAWSVIGATDTQYF
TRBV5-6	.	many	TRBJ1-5	TGTGCCAGCAGCCGCGGCTTGGGGGGCAATCAGCCCCAGCATTTT	CASSRGLGGNQPQHF
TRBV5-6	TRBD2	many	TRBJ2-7	TGTGCCAGCAGCAATTGGGGAAGACCGAGGACTAGCGGGAGGTACGAGCAGTACTTC	CASSNWGRPRTSGRYEQYF
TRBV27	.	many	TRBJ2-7	TGTGCCAGCAGCCATCGGACATCGATGGCTTACGAGCAGTACTTC	CASSHRTSMAYEQYF
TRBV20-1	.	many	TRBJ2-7	TGCAGTGCTAGACCTTTCCAGGCACTCTTCTACGAGCAGTACTTC	CSARPFQALFYEQYF
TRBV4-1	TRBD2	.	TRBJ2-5	TGCGCCAGCAGCCAACGACTAGCCCAAGAGACCCAGTACTTC	CASSQRLAQETQYF
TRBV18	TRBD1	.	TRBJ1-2	TGTGCCAGCTCACCCGACAGGGGGTTAATTCTAAGCGGCTACACCTTC	CASSPDRGLILSGYTF
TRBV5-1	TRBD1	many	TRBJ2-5	TGCGCCAGCAGCTTGGGCGGACAGGGGCGAAGCCAAGAGACCCAGTACTTC	CASSLGGQGRSQETQYF
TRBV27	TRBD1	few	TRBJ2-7	TGTGCCAGCAGTCTGCGGACAGGGAACGAGCAGTACTTC	CASSLRTGNEQYF
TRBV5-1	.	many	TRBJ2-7	TGCGCCAGCAGCCCCGGCTCCTACGAGCAGTACTTC	CASSPGSYEQYF
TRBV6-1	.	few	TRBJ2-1	TGTGCCAGCCTCTACGGTTGGCAGTTCTTC	CASLYGWQFF